These 27 T cell receptor beta chains share one sample of origin, sequenced in a study of Graves' ophthalmopathy and Graves' hyperthyroidism. Beta-chain TCR CDR3 regions were amplified from RNA transcripts. The first round was an RT-PCR with HTBI primers, and the second round was a multiplex PCR. TCRdb fed the multiplex PCR reads into MiXCR, producing one record per CDR3 protein. The sample consists of more than 150,000 distinct CDR3 sequences, approximately 38% of them appearing once. Sequences were obtained from peripheral blood. Every receptor here comes from a woman between 35 and 50 years old with Graves' ophthalmopathy.

This chain links TRBV7-2 with TRBJ2-7; a possible D gene is TRBD1 (5 bases). CDR1 SGHTA and CDR2 FQGNSA come from the germline V gene. This CDR3 has 14 residues. The ends were cut back, 4 bases at V and 1 base at J, with 11 bases in the middle. The CDR3, as DNA: TGTGCCAGCAGCTCGATGACAGTTTCCTACGAGCAGTACTTC. It yields the protein CASSSMTVSYEQYF.

The V call is TRBV10-3, the J call TRBJ2-5; D possibly uses TRBD1 or TRBD2 (5 bases each). The V gene's germline CDR1 is ENHRY and CDR2 SYGVKD. This CDR3 has 12 residues. Between the trimmed V and J ends, which lost 10 bases and 7 bases, there was a span of 16 bases. The CDR3 protein is CASTNRGVTQYF. In DNA form, the CDR3 reads TGTGCCAGCACTAACAGAGGGGTGACCCAGTACTTC.

This clonotype occurred many times. The rearrangement links TRBV11-1 to TRBJ1-1; 10 bases agree with TRBD1. CDR3 size: 15 residues. Per germline, CDR1 SGHAT and CDR2 FQDESV (reference sequence). The V segment lost 3 bases and the J segment 4 bases; nucleotides outside the gene matches: 5. CDR3 protein: CASSLGGQGRTEAFF. The DNA of the CDR3 is TGTGCCAGCAGCTTGGGGGGACAGGGGCGCACTGAAGCTTTCTTT.

This clonotype was observed many times. The genes are TRBV20-1 and TRBJ1-3; D is ambiguous. The CDR3 covers 13 residues. Trimming removed 5 bases at V and 0 bases at J, with 8 bases between. Germline lookup yields CDR1 DFQATT and CDR2 SNEGSKA (reference sequence). In DNA form, the CDR3 reads TGCAGTGCTCTAGTGTTCTCTGGAAACACCATATATTTT. It yields the protein CSALVFSGNTIYF.

This chain links TRBV28 with TRBJ2-6, with 7 bases matching TRBD2. The CDR3 is made up of 16 amino acids. Germline CDR1 and CDR2: MDHEN and SYDVKM. Germline trimming cut 5 bases from V and 2 bases from J; bases unmatched to any gene: 6. Here the CDR3 reads CASSPHRGAGANVLTF. Written as DNA, the CDR3 is TGTGCCAGCAGTCCACACCGGGGGGCTGGGGCCAACGTCCTGACTTTC.

This clonotype occurred many times. The chain recombines TRBV27 with TRBJ2-7, with D tentatively TRBD1 (5 bases). The CDR3 is 13 amino acids. V was clipped by 4 bases and J by 6 bases, with 13 bases between them. Looked up from germline, CDR1 is MNHEY and CDR2 is SMNVEV (reference sequence). CDR3 DNA sequence: TGTGCCAGCAGTTCCAAAGGTGGGGCCGAGCAGTACTTC. This sequence encodes CASSSKGGAEQYF.

J is TRBJ1-1 and V is TRBV19; D is undetermined. Trimming stripped 3 bases from V and 0 bases from J, with 5 bases between. There are 13 residues in the CDR3. Germline loops: CDR1 LNHDA, CDR2 SQIVND (reference sequence). CDR3 region: CASSMLVNTEAFF. The CDR3 DNA reads TGTGCCAGTAGTATGCTAGTGAACACTGAAGCTTTCTTT. Full variable domain (missing parts from reference TRBV19 and TRBJ1-1): DGGITQSPKYLFRKEGQNVTLSCEQNLNHDAMYWYRQDPGQGLRLIYYSQIVNDFQKGDIAEGYSVSREKKESFPLTVTSAQKNPTAFYLCASSMLVNTEAFFGQGTRLTVV.

This clonotype was counted ten times or more. The chain has TRBV3-1 and TRBJ2-7; 7 bases are a match to TRBD1. V dropped 4 bases and J dropped 5; count of bases not matched to a gene: 8. The CDR3 extends over 14 amino acids. Per the germline V gene, CDR1 is LGHDT and CDR2 is YNNKEL (reference sequence). The CDR3 loop is CASSLKTGVHEQYF. CDR3 nucleotide sequence: TGTGCCAGCAGCCTGAAAACAGGGGTCCACGAGCAGTACTTC.

The sample holds many counts of this clonotype. The chain couples TRBV27 to TRBJ1-5; D call uncertain. The CDR3 has 11 amino acids. Trimming removed 9 bases from V and 6 bases from J, with 9 bases in between. In germline, CDR1 is MNHEY, CDR2 SMNVEV (reference sequence). The CDR3 here is CASGLFQPQHF. The CDR3 DNA sequence: TGTGCCAGTGGGCTTTTTCAGCCCCAGCATTTT.

This clonotype was counted at least ten times. The chain is built from TRBV25-1 and TRBJ2-5; D is possibly TRBD1 (6 bases). Germline V gives CDR1 MGHDK, CDR2 SYGVNS. V was cut by 7 bases and J by 2 bases, with 17 bases left in between. This CDR3 contains 15 residues. The CDR3 loop reads CASTPPTGLQETQYF. As DNA, the CDR3 is TGTGCCAGCACCCCCCCCACAGGGTTGCAAGAGACCCAGTACTTC.

The sample holds many counts of this clonotype. The chain recombines TRBV18 with TRBJ1-1, with no clear D. This CDR3 comprises 14 residues. Trimming shortened V by 3 bases and J by 0 bases, and 8 bases separated the two germline ends. Per the germline V gene, CDR1 is KGHSH and CDR2 is LQKENI. Here the CDR3 reads CASSPPGMNTEAFF. CDR3 sequence (DNA): TGTGCCAGCTCACCCCCGGGGATGAACACTGAAGCTTTCTTT.

This clonotype was picked up many times. At one end, the junction sequence differs from germline, possibly due to a read error. The J gene is TRBJ1-6, the V gene TRBV7-7, with TRBD1 identical over 8 bases. The CDR3 covers 17 residues. CDR1 SSHAT and CDR2 FNYEAQ come from the germline V gene (reference sequence). DNA for the CDR3: TGTGCTAGCAGCCAGGGGGGAACAGGGGGCTATAATTCACCCCTCCACTTT. Its protein is CASSQGGTGGYNSPLHF.

This clonotype has ten or more counts. This chain uses TRBV2 with TRBJ1-5; a weak D match, TRBD1 (5 bases). Germline V lookup: CDR1 SNHLY, CDR2 FYNNEI. The CDR3 spans 13 residues. V lost 2 bases and J lost 6, with 8 bases in between. This CDR3 is CASSESGGQPQHF. In DNA, the CDR3 is TGTGCCAGCAGTGAATCGGGGGGTCAGCCCCAGCATTTT.

This clonotype has at least ten counts. The V gene is TRBV19, the J gene TRBJ1-2; 7 bases agree with TRBD1. The length of the CDR3 is 15 residues. Trimming cost V 2 bases and J 5 bases; bases outside gene matches: 8. CDR1 is LNHDA and CDR2 is SQIVND in the germline V gene (reference sequence). The CDR3 is CASSIQSGQRYGYTF. DNA for the CDR3: TGTGCCAGTAGTATACAGTCGGGACAGAGGTATGGCTACACCTTC.

This clonotype was recorded at least ten times. A read error is likely, as this CDR3 ends without the conserved phenylalanine or tryptophan. The chain uses TRBV11-1 and TRBJ2-7; TRBD1 matches 7 bases. The CDR3 length is 15 residues. Trimming at V came to 4 bases and at J to 2 bases, leaving 8 bases not matched to a gene. Germline CDR1 SGHAT, CDR2 FQDESV (reference sequence). This chain's CDR3 is CASSSRQGPPYEQYI. CDR3 sequence (DNA): TGTGCCAGCAGCTCCCGACAGGGACCTCCCTACGAGCAGTACATC.

This clonotype occurred many times. The rearrangement uses TRBV4-3 and TRBJ2-7, with D unclear. Germline V gene lookup returns CDR1 LGHNA and CDR2 YSLEER. Deletions cut 5 bases from V and 3 bases from J, with 14 bases between. This CDR3 spans 14 amino acids. For the CDR3, the DNA is TGCGCCAGCAGCTACGTCGGCCCGAACTACGAGCAGTACTTC. Amino acids: CASSYVGPNYEQYF.

The V call is TRBV11-3, the J call TRBJ1-1; TRBD1 is a possible D gene (5 bases). V was clipped by 0 bases and J by 1 base, with 9 bases between them. There are 15 residues in the CDR3. Germline V gene lookup returns CDR1 SGHNT and CDR2 YENEEA. The CDR3 is CASSLEGAGNTEAFF. Written as DNA, the CDR3 is TGTGCCAGCAGCTTAGAAGGGGCAGGGAACACTGAAGCTTTCTTT.

This clonotype was counted at least ten times. The chain carries TRBV10-3 and TRBJ2-5; TRBD1 agrees at 8 bases. The CDR3 runs to 14 residues. The J segment lost 1 base and the V segment lost 6 bases, leaving 4 bases of the junction unmatched. Germline CDR1 reads ENHRY; CDR2 reads SYGVKD. The CDR3 DNA follows: TGTGCCATCAGGGAGACAGGGGCCCAAGAGACCCAGTACTTC. Translated, it gives CAIRETGAQETQYF.

The chain is built from TRBV7-2 and TRBJ1-2; D perhaps matches TRBD1 (6 bases). Germline V gene lookup returns CDR1 SGHTA and CDR2 FQGNSA. The CDR3 is made up of 14 amino acids. Trimming took 6 bases from V and 2 from J, leaving 13 bases between them. CDR3 nucleotides: TGTGCCAGCAGTCCGGACAGTGGAAACTATGGCTACACCTTC. It yields the protein CASSPDSGNYGYTF.

This sequence joins TRBV12-3 or TRBV12-4 and TRBJ1-1; D remains unclear. The ends were cut back, 2 bases at V and 3 bases at J, with 7 bases in the middle. The CDR3 consists of 13 residues. The CDR3 loop reads CASSLFSDTEAFF. CDR3 coding DNA: TGTGCCAGCAGTTTATTTTCGGACACTGAAGCTTTCTTT.

This clonotype was observed many times. This chain joins TRBV27 and TRBJ2-5, with a weak D call TRBD1 (6 bases). Trimming shortened V by 6 bases and J by 11 bases, and 16 bases separated the two germline ends. CDR3 size: 12 residues. CDR1 and CDR2 from the germline V gene are MNHEY and SMNVEV (reference sequence). The CDR3 is CASSPPGGTQYF. DNA of the CDR3: TGTGCCAGCAGCCCACCGGGTGGGACACAGTACTTC.

This clonotype was found many times. J is TRBJ1-6 and V is TRBV10-3; 8 bases agree with TRBD1. The J segment lost 10 bases and the V segment lost 1 base, leaving 9 bases of the junction unmatched. This CDR3 is built from 16 residues. Germline CDR1 ENHRY, CDR2 SYGVKD. The CDR3 region has the DNA TGTGCCATCAGTGAGTTAGGACAGGGACGGGGATCACCCCTCCACTTT. This gives the protein CAISELGQGRGSPLHF.

V is TRBV4-1 and J is TRBJ2-7; D possibly matches TRBD1 or TRBD2 (6 bases each). CDR1 and CDR2 (germline): MGHRA, YSYEKL. The CDR3 sequence is 13 residues long. Trimming stripped 8 bases from V and 1 base from J, with 12 bases between. CDR3 in DNA: TGCGCCAGCGCAGGGGACTCTTCCTACGAGCAGTACTTC. Protein product: CASAGDSSYEQYF.

This clonotype was seen at least ten times. This chain connects TRBV20-1 to TRBJ2-7, with D tentatively TRBD1 or TRBD2 (5 bases each). The CDR3 runs to 15 residues. Germline CDR1 and CDR2: DFQATT and SNEGSKA (reference sequence). Deletions cut 3 bases from V and 3 bases from J, with 18 bases between. CDR3 amino acids: CSASLFGLRGYEQYF. As DNA, the CDR3 is TGCAGTGCTAGTCTATTTGGGTTGAGGGGCTACGAGCAGTACTTC.

This rearrangement joins TRBV7-9 to TRBJ1-2, with D uncertain. The CDR3 spans 15 residues. Trimming left V 4 bases short and J 4 bases short, with 16 bases between. Germline CDR1 and CDR2: SEHNR and FQNEAQ (reference sequence). The CDR3 loop is CASSSTYPWAYGYTF. CDR3 coding DNA: TGTGCCAGCAGCTCAACATACCCTTGGGCCTATGGCTACACCTTC.

Only one count was recorded for this clonotype. CDR3 protein: CASSRTGLGQPQHF. CDR3 bases: TGTGCCAGCAGTAGGACAGGGTTAGGTCAGCCCCAGCATTTT. This chain links TRBV27 with TRBJ1-5; 8 nucleotides match TRBD1. The CDR3 extends over 14 amino acids. V shed 5 bases, J shed 6 bases, and the junction held 6 bases outside the gene matches. The germline V gene encodes CDR1 MNHEY and CDR2 SMNVEV (reference sequence).

This clonotype showed up many times. The chain has TRBV6-5 and TRBJ2-5; possible D gene TRBD1, 5 bases. The CDR3 loop spans 15 amino acids. V was shortened by 5 bases and J by 0 bases, with 13 bases between the two germline ends. Germline loops: CDR1 MNHEY, CDR2 SVGAGI. CDR3 residues: CASSPTGANQETQYF. In DNA, the CDR3 is TGTGCCAGCAGTCCCACAGGTGCAAACCAAGAGACCCAGTACTTC.